The clone carrying this T cell receptor beta chain has ten or more counts. Its antigen is not identified. CDR3 regions were amplified by Arm-PCR using iRepertoire HTBI primers to build TCR beta libraries. Using its own MiXCR run on the multiplex PCR reads, TCRdb lists one record per CDR3 protein. The sample holds 300,000 or so distinct CDR3 sequences, around 20% seen once. The time point is: persistent/refractory GD, antithyroid drugs over 5 years with positive TRAb. Generation of the TCR library employed RNA extracted from PBMCs. These data belong to a study of regulatory T cells in long-lasting Graves disease. Study summary: To qualify as persistent, Graves' disease required over 5 years of antithyroid drugs with positive TSH receptor antibodies.

Study-wide points: The TCR repertoire of persistent Graves' patients was less diverse than that of newly diagnosed ones.

Sequenced material: peripheral blood mononuclear cells (PBMCs), taken when the disease was refractory, from a patient treated with antithyroid drugs. The receptor's source is a female donor with Graves disease.

CDR3 DNA: TGCAGTGTAAGGGACAGGGGCTACGAGCAGTACTTC. Its translation: CSVRDRGYEQYF. V and J are TRBV20-1 and TRBJ2-7, with 10 bases fitting TRBD1. This CDR3 is 12 amino acids long. Germline V gene sequence: CDR1 DFQATT, CDR2 SNEGSKA (reference sequence). V shed 7 bases, J shed 3 bases, and the junction held 3 bases outside the gene matches.